This entry concerns a single TCR beta chain. The CDR3 length is 15 residues. The V gene's germline CDR1 is KGHSH and CDR2 LQKENI. The V and J ends lost 1 base and 5 bases, in that order; junction bases with no gene match: 7. Clones were sequenced by immunoSEQ multiplex PCR, and TCRdb holds only the in-frame ones, with some missing. Among tens of thousands of clones, roughly 84% were seen once, and the ten largest hold approximately 44%. This sample stems from a study of Ad26.COV2.S vaccination and SARS-CoV-2 variants. The V call is TRBV18, the J call TRBJ2-5, with 7 bases identical to TRBD1. This specimen consisted of peripheral blood, obtained after recovery from COVID-19. The sequence was obtained from a human donor who had recovered from COVID-19. The CDR3 DNA reads TGTGCCAGCTCACCACTGACAGGGTCATCGGAGACCCAGTACTTC. Translated: CASSPLTGSSETQYF.